This T cell receptor beta chain was profiled in a study of response to subunit inactivated influenza vaccine. TCRdb processed the RT-PCR reads anew with MiXCR; each CDR3 protein has one entry. The data contain fewer than 800,000 distinct CDR3 sequences, less than 20% of them singletons. CDR3 length equals 12 residues. V dropped 5 bases and J dropped 5 bases, with 7 bases sitting between them. Study results and limitations: Few additional T cells are recruited per seasonal influenza vaccination, authors suggested.

Remarks on this clonotype: Its target is not known.

Sequencing was performed on PBMCs from blood, taken 12 days after vaccination. The sequence was collected from a man aged 45-65 years who received an inactivated influenza vaccine. V and J are TRBV12-3 or TRBV12-4 and TRBJ1-5, with D uncertain. CDR3 amino acids: CASSGSDQPQHF. Here the CDR3 DNA reads TGTGCCAGCAGTGGGTCGGATCAGCCCCAGCATTTT.